This TCR beta chain came from a study of blood T cell repertoires in COVID-19 (dated by TCRdb to about 2020). In the study overall: Samples covering the acute and convalescent phases of COVID-19 were provided by collaborators in the United States, Italy and Spain. The material from the prospective study consisted of cDNA or gDNA derived from T cells, B-cell-depleted T cells, or PBMCs. Subjects who had been exposed to COVID-19, were actively infected with it, or had recovered from it provided the deeply sampled blood TCRbeta repertoires that made up the dataset. A freely available public database, intended as a resource for researchers studying the immune response to SARS-CoV-2, is where the repertoires were released. Samples came from the ongoing ImmuneRACE study (first 160 participants) plus 1,254 subjects from 6 global collaborators. Sample metadata almost always included a de-identified subject ID, COVID-19 status, age in years and sex. Where available, HLA class I and class II types were taken from metadata supplied by the sample provider and were not determined by assay-based typing.

The germline V gene specifies MDHEN as CDR1 and SYDVKM as CDR2. V drops 2 bases and J drops 6 bases, leaving 8 bases in between. There are 12 amino acids in the CDR3, from cysteine to phenylalanine inclusive. The CDR3 DNA has 36 bases and is translated from base 1. The paper's findings and limits, for the study overall: Clinical and demographic metadata were provided uncurated, with the amount varying by source and participant.

The immunoSEQ Assay, a bias-controlled multiplex PCR, was used to amplify TCRbeta CDR3 regions from genomic DNA. The paper's processing steps were these. Within the assay, amplification of reference gene primers was used to estimate how many nucleated cells each sample contained. To quantify the absolute abundance of each unique TCRbeta CDR3 rearrangement, sequence reads were collapsed and filtered. Productive Simpson clonality was computed per sample as the square root of Simpson's diversity index over productive rearrangements. Drawn from immuneACCESS, this table holds only the in-frame rearrangements with V and J called that TCRdb kept. Clones are partly lost; checked studies trace under half to an unresolved V gene and leave the rest unexplained. That table furnishes V, J and clone size, whereas the DNA furnished D and trimming. This sample lists 50,000 to 65,000 clones; roughly 85% were detected once. The ten largest clonotypes hold 16% of the sample.

Notes on this clone: It lacks a known antigen. No base qualities exist here, and no much larger clone lies one base off it.

Whole blood was collected in K2EDTA tubes by collaborating institutions according to the institutions' own protocols. Collaborator samples were shipped for TCRbeta analysis as frozen whole blood, isolated PBMCs, or DNA extracted from either sample type. Sequencing was performed on peripheral blood. The sequence derives from a human donor in a cohort sampled during active COVID-19. The chain links TRBV28 with TRBJ2-7; the D gene cannot be named for sure. For the CDR3, the sequence is CASSLVRGEQYF. The sequenced DNA is TGTGCCAGCAGTTTAGTCCGAGGCGAGCAGTACTTC.